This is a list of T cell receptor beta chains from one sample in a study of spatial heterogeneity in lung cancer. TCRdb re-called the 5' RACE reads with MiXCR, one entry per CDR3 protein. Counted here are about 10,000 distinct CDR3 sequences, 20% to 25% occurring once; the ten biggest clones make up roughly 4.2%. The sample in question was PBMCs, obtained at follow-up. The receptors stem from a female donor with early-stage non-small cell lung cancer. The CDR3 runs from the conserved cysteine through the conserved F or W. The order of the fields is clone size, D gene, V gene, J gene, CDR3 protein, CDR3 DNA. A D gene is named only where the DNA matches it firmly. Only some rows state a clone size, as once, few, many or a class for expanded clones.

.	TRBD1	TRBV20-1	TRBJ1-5	CSATLNRGGLRQPQHF	TGCAGTGCCACACTGAACAGGGGCGGATTGAGGCAGCCCCAGCATTTT
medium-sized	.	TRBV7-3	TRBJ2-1	CASSPLQSSYNEQFF	TGTGCCAGCAGCCCCCTGCAGAGCTCCTACAATGAGCAGTTCTTC
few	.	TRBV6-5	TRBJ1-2	CASSPGILNYGYTF	TGTGCCAGCAGCCCAGGGATACTTAACTATGGCTACACCTTC
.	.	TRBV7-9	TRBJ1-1	CASSLQGLNTEAFF	TGTGCCAGCAGCTTACAGGGACTGAACACTGAAGCTTTCTTT
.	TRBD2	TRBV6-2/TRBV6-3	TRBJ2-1	CASSFPRLAGTATLSYNEQFF	TGTGCCAGCAGTTTCCCTAGACTAGCGGGGACCGCAACCCTCTCCTACAATGAGCAGTTCTTC
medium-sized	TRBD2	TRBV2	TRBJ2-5	CASNSGLAVQYF	TGTGCCAGCAACTCCGGACTAGCCGTACAGTACTTC
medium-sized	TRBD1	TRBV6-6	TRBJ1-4	CASSLQGEKLFF	TGTGCCAGCAGTTTACAGGGGGAAAAACTGTTTTTT
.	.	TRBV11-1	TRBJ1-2	CASSLEGDGYTF	TGTGCCAGCAGCTTAGAAGGGGATGGCTACACCTTC
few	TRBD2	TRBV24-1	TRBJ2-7	CATSNSGNYEQYF	TGTGCCACCAGTAACAGCGGGAACTACGAGCAGTACTTC
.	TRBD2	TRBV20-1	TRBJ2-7	CSASLGGREYEQYF	TGCAGTGCCTCACTTGGCGGGAGGGAGTACGAGCAGTACTTC
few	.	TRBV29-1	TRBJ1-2	CSADQGYNGYTF	TGCAGCGCCGACCAGGGCTATAATGGCTACACCTTC
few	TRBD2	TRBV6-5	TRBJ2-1	CASSYSGLAGAGEQFF	TGTGCCAGCAGTTACTCTGGCCTAGCGGGAGCGGGTGAGCAGTTCTTC
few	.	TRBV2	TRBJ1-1	CASSGRLNTEAFF	TGTGCCAGCAGTGGCAGGTTGAACACTGAAGCTTTCTTT
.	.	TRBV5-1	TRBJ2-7	CASSPEGVEQYF	TGCGCCAGCAGCCCGGAAGGGGTTGAGCAGTACTTC
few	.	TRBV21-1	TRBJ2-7	CAFSGGHEQYF	TGTGCCTTCAGTGGGGGCCACGAGCAGTACTTC
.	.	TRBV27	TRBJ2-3	CASSKGDTQYF	TGTGCCAGCAGCAAAGGAGATACGCAGTATTTT
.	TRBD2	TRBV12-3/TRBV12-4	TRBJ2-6	CASSESGRAPGANVLTF	TGTGCCAGCAGTGAGAGCGGGAGGGCGCCAGGGGCCAACGTCCTGACTTTC
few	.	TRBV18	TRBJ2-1	CASSPGGNEQFF	TGTGCCAGCTCACCAGGGGGTAATGAGCAGTTCTTC
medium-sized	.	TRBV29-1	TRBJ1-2	CSVVDTAHGYTF	TGCAGCGTTGTCGACACGGCCCATGGCTACACCTTC
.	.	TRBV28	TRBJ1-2	CASSSGVESYTF	TGTGCCAGCAGTTCTGGGGTTGAGAGCTACACCTTC
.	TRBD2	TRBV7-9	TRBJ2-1	CASSGRGSSYNEQFF	TGTGCCAGCAGCGGGCGGGGGAGCTCCTACAATGAGCAGTTCTTC
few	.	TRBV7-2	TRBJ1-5	CASSSGPGPGQPQHF	TGTGCCAGCAGCTCGGGACCGGGCCCAGGGCAGCCCCAGCATTTT
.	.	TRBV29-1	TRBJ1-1	CSVRPPGTEAFF	TGCAGCGTTAGGCCCCCAGGGACTGAAGCTTTCTTT
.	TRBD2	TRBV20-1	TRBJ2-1	CSARGGLPYNEQFF	TGCAGTGCTAGAGGGGGACTACCCTACAATGAGCAGTTCTTC
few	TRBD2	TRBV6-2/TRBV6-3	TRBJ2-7	CASSRQTSGRYNEQYF	TGTGCCAGCAGTCGCCAGACTAGCGGGAGATATAACGAGCAGTACTTC
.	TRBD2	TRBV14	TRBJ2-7	CASSQAGGSYEQYF	TGTGCCAGCAGCCAGGCGGGAGGGTCCTACGAGCAGTACTTC
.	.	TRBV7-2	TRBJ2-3	CASRDPDLTDTQYF	TGTGCCAGCAGAGATCCGGACCTCACAGATACGCAGTATTTT
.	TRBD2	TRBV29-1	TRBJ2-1	CSVDGGTSGNEQFF	TGCAGCGTTGATGGGGGGACTAGCGGCAATGAGCAGTTCTTC
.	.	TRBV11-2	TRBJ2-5	CASSLEETQYF	TGTGCCAGCAGCTTGGAAGAGACCCAGTACTTC
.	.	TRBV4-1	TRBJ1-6	CASSPRTQDPNSPLHF	TGCGCCAGCAGCCCCCGTACACAGGACCCTAATTCACCCCTCCATTTT
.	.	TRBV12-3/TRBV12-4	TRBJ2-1	CASSPGEGTYNEQFF	TGTGCCAGCAGCCCAGGGGAAGGGACCTACAATGAGCAGTTCTTC
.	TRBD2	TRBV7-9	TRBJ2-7	CASSLLSGTAYEQYF	TGTGCCAGCAGCCTCCTTAGCGGGACTGCCTACGAGCAGTACTTC
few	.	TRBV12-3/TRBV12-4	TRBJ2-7	CASRLTKNEQYF	TGTGCCAGCAGACTCACTAAGAACGAGCAGTACTTC
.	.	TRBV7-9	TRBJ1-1	CASSYLREPGGKAFF	TGTGCCAGCAGCTACCTTCGGGAGCCTGGGGGGAAAGCTTTCTTT
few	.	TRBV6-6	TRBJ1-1	CASTSRGSRRATEAFF	TGTGCCAGCACCTCTCGCGGCAGCCGGCGGGCCACTGAAGCTTTCTTT